Shown below are 30 T cell receptor beta chains from a single sample sequenced in a study of blood T cells in healthy people across ages. Sample-barcoded 5' priming and a J-beta primer mix drove a second PCR of roughly 6 to 12 cycles. TCRdb analysed the 5' RACE reads with MiXCR anew, one entry per CDR3 protein. The sample contains hundreds of thousands of distinct CDR3 sequences, roughly 21% of which appear only once. Sequences were obtained from blood. The receptor source for this set is a man between 70 and 80 years old in good health.

CDR3 DNA sequence: TGTGCCAGCAGCAAAAGGCTCCCTTCGGAGACCCAGTACTTC. The encoded protein is CASSKRLPSETQYF. The rearrangement joins TRBV21-1 to TRBJ2-5; the table gives TRBD2 as D, unverified against the DNA. TRBV21-1 is a pseudogene locus. The CDR3 spans 14 residues.

V usage is TRBV20-1 and J usage is TRBJ2-7, with D possibly being TRBD1 or TRBD2 (6 bases each). Trimming left V 3 bases short and J 7 bases short, with 19 bases between. From germline, CDR1 is DFQATT and CDR2 SNEGSKA (reference sequence). The CDR3 loop spans 14 amino acids. The CDR3 region is CSARVGGSLWEQYF. For the CDR3, the DNA is TGCAGTGCTAGGGTGGGGGGCAGCTTGTGGGAGCAGTACTTC.

This chain links TRBV20-1 with TRBJ2-6, with 9 bases lining up with TRBD2. The CDR3 length is 16 residues. V lost 3 bases, J lost 0 bases, and 3 bases stayed unmatched. Per germline, CDR1 DFQATT and CDR2 SNEGSKA (reference sequence). CDR3 DNA: TGCAGTGCTAGGCTAGCGGGAAGCTCTGGGGCCAACGTCCTGACTTTC. It encodes CSARLAGSSGANVLTF.

The sample holds a few counts of this clonotype. The J gene is TRBJ2-7, the V gene TRBV5-1; 7 bases agree with TRBD2. The CDR3 spans 14 residues. Unmatched junction bases numbered 5, after V lost 2 bases and J lost 3 bases. Germline loops: CDR1 SGHRS, CDR2 YFSETQ. CDR3: CASSLNPGGYEQYF. The CDR3 DNA is TGCGCCAGCAGCTTAAATCCGGGAGGCTACGAGCAGTACTTC.

V gene TRBV7-2 combines with J gene TRBJ2-3; 9 bases are a match to TRBD2. CDR1 and CDR2 from the germline V gene are SGHTA and FQGNSA. The CDR3 loop spans 16 amino acids. J was trimmed by 3 bases and V by 4 bases; bases with no gene match: 8. The CDR3 region has the DNA TGTGCCAGCAGCTCGGCTAGCGGGACTGGGACAGATACGCAGTATTTT. The encoded protein is CASSSASGTGTDTQYF.

V is TRBV28 and J is TRBJ2-7; 13 bases agree with TRBD2. Trimming at V came to 3 bases and at J to 3 bases, leaving 5 bases not matched to a gene. CDR1 is MDHEN, CDR2 SYDVKM, per germline. This CDR3 is 16 amino acids long. This chain's CDR3 is CASSFGLAGVRYEQYF. The CDR3 DNA reads as TGTGCCAGCAGTTTTGGACTAGCGGGAGTCCGCTACGAGCAGTACTTC.

The chain has TRBV5-1 and TRBJ2-7, with D possibly matching TRBD2 (6 bases). Germline V gene data show CDR1 as SGHRS and CDR2 as YFSETQ. Trimming removed 5 bases at V and 3 bases at J, with 15 bases between. This CDR3 comprises 14 residues. The DNA for the CDR3 is TGCGCCAGCAGTGGGGACTCGATTCGCTACGAGCAGTACTTC. It yields the protein CASSGDSIRYEQYF.

The table lists this clonotype with a few counts. This chain joins TRBV5-1 and TRBJ2-3; 7 positions agree with TRBD2. The CDR3 runs to 15 residues. V lost 10 bases, J lost 2 bases, and 13 bases stayed unmatched. Germline V CDR1 and CDR2: SGHRS, YFSETQ. The CDR3 loop reads CAGGLAEQYTDTQYF. The CDR3 DNA reads as TGCGCCGGCGGGCTAGCGGAGCAATACACAGATACGCAGTATTTT. The full variable domain, with the rest looked up from reference TRBV5-1 and TRBJ2-3, is KAGVTQTPRYLIKTRGQQVTLSCSPISGHRSVSWYQQTPGQGLQFLFEYFSETQRNKGNFPGRFSGRQFSNSRSEMNVSTLELGDSALYLCAGGLAEQYTDTQYFGPGTRLTVL.

To note about this clonotype: This could be a read error, since a much larger clone is one nucleotide away. CDR3 sequence: CASSPSWVSTEPFF. Here the CDR3 DNA reads TGCGCCAGCAGCCCATCCTGGGTGTCGACTGAACCTTTCTTT. The chain recombines TRBV5-1 with TRBJ1-1; D call uncertain. Germline V gene lookup returns CDR1 SGHRS and CDR2 YFSETQ. The CDR3 spans 14 residues.

This clonotype was recorded a few times. In DNA, the CDR3 is TGTGCCAGCAATCGGGGCGGGTTTGAGACCCAGTACTTC. Protein sequence: CASNRGGFETQYF. The V call is TRBV12-3 or TRBV12-4, the J call TRBJ2-5; D may correspond to TRBD1 or TRBD2 (5 bases each). Trimming stripped 7 bases from V and 5 bases from J, with 14 bases between. CDR3 length equals 13 residues.

This rearrangement joins TRBV29-1 to TRBJ1-3; possibly TRBD1 for D (6 bases). The germline gives CDR1 SQVTM, CDR2 ANQGSEA. V dropped 6 bases and J dropped 7 bases, with 13 bases sitting between them. The CDR3 totals 12 residues. This CDR3 reads CSVRGPPNTIYF. Here the CDR3 DNA reads TGCAGCGTCAGGGGACCGCCGAACACCATATATTTT.

This chain uses TRBV20-1 with TRBJ2-1; no clear D. Germline V CDR1 and CDR2: DFQATT, SNEGSKA (reference sequence). V was cut by 3 bases and J by 6 bases, with 12 bases left in between. CDR3 length: 13 residues. The CDR3 sequence is CSASTTASNEQFF. CDR3 DNA sequence: TGCAGTGCTAGCACGACGGCCAGCAATGAGCAGTTCTTC.

This clonotype was recorded many times. The chain carries TRBV12-3 or TRBV12-4 and TRBJ2-5, with no clear D. Trimming removed 5 bases from V and 5 bases from J, with 12 bases in between. This CDR3 contains 13 residues. This CDR3 is CASSGRHGETQYF. The DNA for the CDR3 is TGTGCCAGCAGTGGACGGCATGGGGAGACCCAGTACTTC.

The gene calls are TRBV4-1 and TRBJ2-3, with 8 bases aligning to TRBD1. V lost 4 bases, J lost 1 base, and 4 bases stayed unmatched. Germline lookup yields CDR1 MGHRA and CDR2 YSYEKL. CDR3 length equals 15 residues. The CDR3 region is CASSRQGQGTDTQYF. The CDR3 DNA sequence: TGCGCCAGCAGCCGGCAGGGACAGGGCACAGATACGCAGTATTTT.

This rearrangement joins TRBV7-9 to TRBJ2-4, with 7 positions matching TRBD1. The germline gives CDR1 SEHNR, CDR2 FQNEAQ (reference sequence). This CDR3 region has 13 residues. The trim removed 5 bases at V and 12 bases at J, leaving 10 bases unmatched. In DNA form, the CDR3 reads TGTGCCAGCAGCCCCGGGACAGACAATAGTCAGTACTTC. Its translation: CASSPGTDNSQYF.

This clonotype showed up just a few times. The V call is TRBV3-1, the J call TRBJ1-3, with a tentative D call TRBD1 (5 bases). CDR1 and CDR2 (germline): LGHDT, YNNKEL (reference sequence). This CDR3 has 16 residues. Trimming removed 4 bases from V and 1 base from J, with 14 bases in between. For the CDR3, the DNA is TGTGCCAGCAGCCCCGGACAAGTTGGGTCTGGAAACACCATATATTTT. Protein product: CASSPGQVGSGNTIYF.

J is TRBJ1-4 and V is TRBV20-1; D gene ambiguous. The CDR3 totals 11 residues. Germline assignment: CDR1 DFQATT and CDR2 SNEGSKA (reference sequence). This CDR3 is CLRYWGEKLFF. The CDR3 DNA reads TGCCTTCGCTACTGGGGTGAAAAACTGTTTTTT.

The chain couples TRBV29-1 to TRBJ2-2; no definite D call. V dropped 8 bases and J dropped 5 bases, with 18 bases sitting between them. Germline assignment: CDR1 SQVTM and CDR2 ANQGSEA. CDR3 length: 14 residues. CDR3 residues: CSTITNIRTGELFF. The DNA for the CDR3 is TGCAGCACTATAACGAACATCCGAACCGGGGAGCTGTTTTTT.

This clonotype came up a few times. J is TRBJ1-1 and V is TRBV7-9, with TRBD1 matching over 9 bases. This CDR3 has 15 amino acids. The V and J ends lost 5 bases and 2 bases, in that order; junction bases with no gene match: 6. The germline V gene encodes CDR1 SEHNR and CDR2 FQNEAQ (reference sequence). This CDR3 is CASSTAGQGNTEAFF. The CDR3 DNA reads TGTGCCAGCAGCACCGCGGGACAGGGCAACACTGAAGCTTTCTTT.

This clonotype occurred a few times. Compared with germline, one end of the junction differs, possibly owing to a read error. The chain joins TRBV15 to TRBJ2-2; D is uncertain. This CDR3 is built from 14 residues. The germline gives CDR1 LNHNV, CDR2 YYDKDF (reference sequence). The CDR3 nucleotides are TGCGCCACCAGCAGAGATCGGCTACGCGGGGAGCTGTTTTTT. This gives the protein CATSRDRLRGELFF.

The rearrangement links TRBV12-3 or TRBV12-4 to TRBJ2-1, with TRBD2 identical over 10 bases. V gave up 7 bases and J gave up 3 bases; unmatched junction bases: 6. The CDR3 covers 15 residues. The CDR3 protein is CASNIASGSYNEQFF. In DNA form, the CDR3 reads TGTGCCAGCAATATAGCTAGCGGGAGCTACAATGAGCAGTTCTTC.

The sample holds a few counts of this clonotype. This sequence joins TRBV7-9 and TRBJ2-7, with 10 bases matching TRBD2. Germline V lookup: CDR1 SEHNR, CDR2 FQNEAQ (reference sequence). With 4 bases clipped from V and 2 bases from J, the junction kept 5 bases outside the gene matches. The CDR3 sequence is 15 residues long. The CDR3 DNA is TGTGCCAGCAGCTCCACCGGGACTAGCGCCTACGAGCAGTACTTC. It yields the protein CASSSTGTSAYEQYF. The full variable domain, its missing parts supplied by reference TRBV7-9 and TRBJ2-7, is DTGVSQNPRHKITKRGQNVTFRCDPISEHNRLYWYRQTLGQGPEFLTYFQNEAQLEKSRLLSDRFSAERPKGSFSTLEIQRTEQGDSAMYLCASSSTGTSAYEQYFGPGTRLTVT.

The chain couples TRBV6-5 to TRBJ2-7, with 7 positions matching TRBD2. V shed 3 bases and J 3 bases; nucleotides not matched to a gene: 11. The CDR3 length is 16 residues. Germline V lookup: CDR1 MNHEY, CDR2 SVGAGI. The CDR3 is CASSYSVAGEGYEQYF. The DNA of the CDR3 is TGTGCCAGCAGTTATTCGGTGGCGGGAGAGGGCTACGAGCAGTACTTC.

This clonotype was observed a handful of times. This chain joins TRBV11-2 and TRBJ2-2; no definite D call. This CDR3 contains 12 residues. V lost 3 bases, J lost 6 bases, and 5 bases lay in between. Germline V gives CDR1 SGHAT, CDR2 FQNNGV. CDR3 amino acids: CASSLPAGELFF. The CDR3 nucleotides read TGTGCCAGCAGCTTGCCGGCCGGGGAGCTGTTTTTT.

This clonotype has a handful of counts. The chain links TRBV2 to TRBJ2-2; 7 bases are a match to TRBD2. The germline V gene has CDR1 SNHLY and CDR2 FYNNEI. This CDR3 contains 13 residues. Unmatched junction bases numbered 4, after V lost 7 bases and J lost 5 bases. The CDR3 sequence: CASKLAWTGELFF. CDR3 in DNA: TGTGCCAGCAAACTAGCGTGGACCGGGGAGCTGTTTTTT.

In its sample, this clonotype was seen a few times. The chain couples TRBV29-1 to TRBJ2-1, with 9 bases identical to TRBD2. The J call is doubtful: the DNA matches TRBJ2-7 better. The length of the CDR3 is 13 residues. Germline V lookup: CDR1 SQVTM, CDR2 ANQGSEA. This CDR3 is CSVGPGLAYEQYF. CDR3 nucleotide sequence: TGCAGCGTTGGCCCGGGACTAGCATACGAGCAGTACTTC.

The CDR3 spells CASSYGTSGRGVETQYF. In nucleotides, the CDR3 is TGTGCCAGCAGTTACGGGACTAGCGGGAGGGGAGTAGAGACCCAGTACTTC. The chain couples TRBV6-5 to TRBJ2-5, with 16 bases lining up with TRBD2. The CDR3 has 17 amino acids. Germline values: CDR1 MNHEY, CDR2 SVGAGI. Trimming removed 2 bases from V and 4 bases from J; junction bases left unmatched: 4.

This clonotype was picked up many times. The J gene is TRBJ2-3, the V gene TRBV7-9; D gene unclear. CDR3 size: 13 residues. CDR1 is SEHNR, CDR2 FQNEAQ, per germline (reference sequence). The V gene lost 1 base and the J gene lost 4 bases, with 6 bases spanning the gap. The CDR3 coding sequence is TGTGCCAGCAGCTTAGATTTGGCAGATACGCAGTATTTT. Its protein is CASSLDLADTQYF.

This clonotype was seen only a few times. The gene calls are TRBV29-1 and TRBJ1-1; 8 bases fit TRBD1. The V segment lost 3 bases and the J segment 5 bases; nucleotides outside the gene matches: 5. The CDR3 has 13 residues. CDR1 is SQVTM and CDR2 is ANQGSEA in the germline V gene. CDR3: CSVEDRVRTEAFF. The CDR3 DNA reads TGCAGCGTTGAGGACAGGGTAAGGACTGAAGCTTTCTTT.

This clonotype was picked up many times. CDR3 DNA sequence: TGCAGTGCTAGAGTAGTGGGACCCTCCACAGATACGCAGTATTTT. It codes for CSARVVGPSTDTQYF. V usage is TRBV20-1 and J usage is TRBJ2-3; the D call may be TRBD1 or TRBD2 (5 bases each). The V and J ends lost 1 base and 2 bases respectively, with 13 bases between them. The germline V gene has CDR1 DFQATT and CDR2 SNEGSKA (reference sequence). The CDR3 is made up of 15 amino acids.